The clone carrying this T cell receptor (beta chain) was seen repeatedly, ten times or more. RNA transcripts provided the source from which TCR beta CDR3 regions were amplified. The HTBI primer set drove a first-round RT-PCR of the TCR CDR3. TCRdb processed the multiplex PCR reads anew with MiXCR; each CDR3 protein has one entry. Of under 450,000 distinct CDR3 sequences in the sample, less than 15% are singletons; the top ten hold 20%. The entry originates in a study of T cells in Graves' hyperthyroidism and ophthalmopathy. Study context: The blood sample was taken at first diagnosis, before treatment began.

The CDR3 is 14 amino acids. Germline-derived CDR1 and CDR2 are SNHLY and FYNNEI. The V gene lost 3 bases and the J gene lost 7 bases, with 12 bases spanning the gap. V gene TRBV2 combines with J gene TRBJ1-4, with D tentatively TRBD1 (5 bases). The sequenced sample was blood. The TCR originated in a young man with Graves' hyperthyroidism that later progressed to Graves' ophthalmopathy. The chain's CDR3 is CASSERDWGEKLFF. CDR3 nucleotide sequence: TGTGCCAGCAGTGAGAGGGACTGGGGTGAAAAACTGTTTTTT.